This T cell receptor beta chain was documented in a study of CD8+ T cells in alopecia areata. Findings and caveats of the study: With patients, TCR sharing proved less clear than in mice, a difference possibly related to HLA. Many expanded lesional clones persisted in scalp and blood during tofacitinib.

The V gene lost 8 bases and the J gene lost 5 bases, with 15 bases spanning the gap. The CDR3 spans 13 residues. The germline V gene has CDR1 MNHEY and CDR2 SMNVEV (reference sequence). This clone showed up just a few times. What it binds is not known. Sequencing templates came from extracted RNA that was reverse transcribed into cDNA. Produced via immunoSEQ multiplex PCR; TCRdb's table is partial and in-frame only. The data show more than 150,000 clones, about half seen once. Treatment indicated: oral pan-JAK inhibitor, 5-10 mg twice daily. V is TRBV27 and J is TRBJ2-5; maybe TRBD1 (5 bases). The sequenced sample was CD8+ T cells sorted from blood, obtained around week 54, from a patient treated with tofacitinib. This sequence was found in a human donor with alopecia areata. CDR3 residues: CASATREPETQYF. The CDR3 DNA reads as TGTGCCAGCGCCACCAGGGAACCGGAGACCCAGTACTTC.